This TCR beta chain emerged from a study of cytotoxic CD8 clonotypes in ibrutinib-treated CLL. Study context: Samples averaged approximately 260,000 productive templates and some 96,000 productive rearrangements.

Notes on this clone: Its antigen is still unknown.

This CDR3 comprises 15 residues. Trimming took 2 bases from V and 0 from J, leaving 8 bases between them. Germline V gene sequence: CDR1 LGHNA, CDR2 YNFKEQ. Libraries were prepared by immunoSEQ multiplex PCR; TCRdb keeps only in-frame clonotypes and omits some of them. The sample has about 92,000 clones, roughly three quarters seen once. Study results and caveats: Sampling times, which were not matched between the groups, differed between sustained-remission patients and progressing patients.

The chain couples TRBV4-2 to TRBJ2-1, with D maybe TRBD1 (6 bases). The starting material was PBMCs, obtained after 24 months of ibrutinib treatment. This TCR was recovered from a human donor with chronic lymphocytic leukemia. The CDR3 bases are TGTGCCAGCAGCCAAACAGGGAGCTCCTACAATGAGCAGTTCTTC. This encodes CASSQTGSSYNEQFF.